Sequencing of this T cell receptor (beta chain) was carried out in a study of regulatory T cells in long-lasting Graves disease. Per germline, CDR1 MDHEN and CDR2 SYDVKM. Trimming cost V 5 bases and J 2 bases, with 15 bases left between them. The CDR3 length is 16 residues. This clonotype occurred many times. Time point given: persistent/refractory GD, antithyroid drugs over 5 years with positive TRAb. PBMCs provided the RNA from which the TCR library was made. All patients originated from an endocrinology department located in Xi'an, China. According to the study, TCR beta libraries were built with iRepertoire HTBI primers and CDR3-region Arm-PCR. TCRdb called the multiplex PCR reads again in MiXCR, with one record for every CDR3 protein. The data show about 470,000 distinct CDR3 sequences, with roughly 20% seen just once and roughly 8% held by the top ten.

The sequences come from peripheral blood mononuclear cells (PBMCs), collected when the disease was refractory, from a patient treated with antithyroid drugs. The sequence derives from a female donor with Graves disease. This chain joins TRBV28 and TRBJ2-2; unclear D gene. The CDR3 spells CASSPQAKGNTGELFF. The DNA of the CDR3 is TGTGCCAGCAGTCCCCAAGCGAAGGGAAACACCGGGGAGCTGTTTTTT.